The source of this T cell receptor beta chain is a study of CD8 T cells in Susac syndrome. The CDR3 is made up of 13 amino acids. With 6 bases clipped from V and 6 bases from J, the junction kept 5 bases outside the gene matches. Looked up from germline, CDR1 is SQVTM and CDR2 is ANQGSEA. Reverse transcription of roughly 0.5 to 1 ug RNA used random hexamers. The CDR3 of TCR beta was amplified by immunoSEQ multiplex PCR across 54 Vbeta and 13 Jbeta. TCRdb analysed the immunoSEQ multiplex PCR reads with MiXCR anew, one entry per CDR3 protein. The sample consists of some 150,000 distinct CDR3 sequences, more than 85% of them appearing once.

V is TRBV29-1 and J is TRBJ2-5; 12 positions match TRBD1. Source material: CD4+ T cells from PBMCs. The sequence came from a human donor with Susac syndrome. CDR3 sequence reads: CSVLGQGAQTQYF. In DNA form, the CDR3 reads TGCAGCGTCCTGGGACAGGGGGCGCAGACCCAGTACTTC.